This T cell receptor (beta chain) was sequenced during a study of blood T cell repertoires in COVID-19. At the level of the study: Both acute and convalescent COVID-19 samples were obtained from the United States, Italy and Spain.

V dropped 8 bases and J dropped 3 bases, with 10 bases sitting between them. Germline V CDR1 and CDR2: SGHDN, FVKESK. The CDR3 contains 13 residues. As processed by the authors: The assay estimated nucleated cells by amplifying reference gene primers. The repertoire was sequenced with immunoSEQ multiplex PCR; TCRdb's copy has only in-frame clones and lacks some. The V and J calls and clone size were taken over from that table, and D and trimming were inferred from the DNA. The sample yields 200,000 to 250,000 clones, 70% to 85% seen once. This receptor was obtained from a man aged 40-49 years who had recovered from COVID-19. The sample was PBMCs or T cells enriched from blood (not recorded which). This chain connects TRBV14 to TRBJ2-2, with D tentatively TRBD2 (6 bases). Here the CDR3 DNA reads TGTGCCAGCGGGACTTTTTACACCGGGGAGCTGTTTTTT. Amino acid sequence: CASGTFYTGELFF.